The clone carrying this TCR beta chain was counted once. In the study's own analysis: The assay estimated nucleated cells by amplifying reference gene primers. Clones were sequenced by immunoSEQ multiplex PCR, and TCRdb holds only the in-frame ones, with some missing. The V and J calls and clone size come from that table; D and trimming were worked out from the DNA. In the table there are some 87,000 clones, about 87% of which are singletons. This entry belongs to a study of blood T cell repertoires in COVID-19. Study overall: The samples span acute and convalescent COVID-19 from the United States, Italy and Spain.

This CDR3 is built from 16 residues. Germline CDR1 and CDR2: KGHDR and SFDVKD. V was pared by 0 bases and J by 12 bases, with 20 bases between. The receptor was isolated from a human donor in a cohort sampled during active COVID-19. The rearrangement joins TRBV24-1 to TRBJ2-1; no definite D call. Sequencing was performed on peripheral blood. The CDR3 DNA is TGTGCCACCAGTGATTTGGTGGTAGCCGTGCGGCTCGGGCAGTTCTTC. Translation: CATSDLVVAVRLGQFF.